This TCR beta chain is from a study of cytomegalovirus exposure and HLA in healthy donors. PCR involved 60 Vbeta and 13 Jbeta primers. Clones were read by immunoSEQ multiplex PCR, and TCRdb kept only the in-frame ones, dropping some. The sample has roughly 140,000 clones; around 76% are singletons. The CDR3 extends over 15 amino acids. Trimming removed 4 bases from V and 5 bases from J; junction bases left unmatched: 9. Germline V CDR1 and CDR2: MGHDK, SYGVNS. V gene TRBV25-1 combines with J gene TRBJ1-1; 8 positions match TRBD1. This sequence was found in a man aged 18 to 35 in good health and CMV-seronegative. Sequencing was done on a sample of PBMCs. The CDR3 reads CASSGIGTGRTEAFF. DNA for the CDR3: TGTGCCAGCAGTGGCATCGGGACAGGCAGGACTGAAGCTTTCTTT. The full variable domain, completed using reference TRBV25-1 and TRBJ1-1, is EADIYQTPRYLVIGTGKKITLECSQTMGHDKMYWYQQDPGMELHLIHYSYGVNSTEKGDLSSESTVSRIRTEHFPLTLESARPSHTSQYLCASSGIGTGRTEAFFGQGTRLTVV.